This TCR beta chain comes out of a study of OX40 agonist ivuxolimab in advanced cancers. Study background: Treatment of patients was with ivuxolimab, an agonistic anti-OX40 (CD134) antibody. Dose-escalation patients' cancers were hepatocellular carcinoma, melanoma, renal cell or head and neck cancer. Study findings and constraints: Relative to CD4+, CD8+ T cells held more expanded clones on average.

The method was immunoSEQ multiplex PCR; TCRdb's version includes in-frame clones alone and lacks a portion of them. This sample has approximately 81,000 clones, with 85% to 90% found just once. Comments on this clone: The antigen is unknown.

This specimen was CD4+ or CD8+ T cells sorted from blood, taken in a trial of the OX40 agonist ivuxolimab. This receptor was obtained from an adult with an advanced solid tumor such as melanoma, head and neck, liver or kidney cancer.

The DNA for the CDR3 is TGTGCCAGCCTAACGGCGGGCAGGGGGGTTCAAGACGAGCAGTACTTC. Amino acids: CASLTAGRGVQDEQYF. This chain links TRBV28 with TRBJ2-7, with D perhaps TRBD1 (7 bases). Trimming removed 8 bases from V and 5 bases from J, with 25 bases in between. This CDR3 has 16 residues. Per germline, CDR1 MDHEN and CDR2 SYDVKM.